This T cell receptor (beta chain) is drawn from a study of blood T cell repertoires in COVID-19. Study context: Samples representing acute and convalescent COVID-19 were sourced from the United States, Italy and Spain.

Enrollment of patients from Seattle took place during active infection, with longitudinal follow-up. Under the authors' procedure: Reference gene primer amplification gave nucleated cell count estimates. This table comes from immunoSEQ multiplex PCR, and its TCRdb copy is limited to in-frame clones, with some not included. V and J calls and clone size are copied from that table; D and trimming were computed from the DNA. The profile shows a few hundred thousand clones, 70% to 90% of them singletons. The ends were cut back, 4 bases at V and 7 bases at J, with 20 bases in the middle. The CDR3 spans 16 residues. CDR1 and CDR2 (germline): LNHDA, SQIVND (reference sequence).

This chain connects TRBV19 to TRBJ1-5; tentatively, D is TRBD1 (5 bases). The sample taken for sequencing was peripheral blood. This TCR came from a woman aged 50 to 60 with COVID-19, enrolled during active disease. CDR3 residues: CASSSLSQGDGQPQHF. DNA for the CDR3: TGTGCCAGTAGTAGCCTCTCCCAGGGTGACGGACAGCCCCAGCATTTT.